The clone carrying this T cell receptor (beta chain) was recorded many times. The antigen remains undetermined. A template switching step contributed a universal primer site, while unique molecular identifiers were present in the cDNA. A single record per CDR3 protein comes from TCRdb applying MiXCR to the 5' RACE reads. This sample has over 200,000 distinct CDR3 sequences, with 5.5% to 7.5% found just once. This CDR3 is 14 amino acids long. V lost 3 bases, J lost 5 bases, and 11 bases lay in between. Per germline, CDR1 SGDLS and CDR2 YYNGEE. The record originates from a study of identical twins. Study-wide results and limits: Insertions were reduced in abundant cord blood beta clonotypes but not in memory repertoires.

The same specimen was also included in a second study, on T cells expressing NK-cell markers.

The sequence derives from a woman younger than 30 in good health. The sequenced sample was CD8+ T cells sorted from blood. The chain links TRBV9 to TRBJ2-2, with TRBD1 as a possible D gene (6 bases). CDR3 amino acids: CASSEYTGTGELFF. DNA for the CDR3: TGTGCCAGCAGCGAGTATACAGGGACCGGGGAGCTGTTTTTT.